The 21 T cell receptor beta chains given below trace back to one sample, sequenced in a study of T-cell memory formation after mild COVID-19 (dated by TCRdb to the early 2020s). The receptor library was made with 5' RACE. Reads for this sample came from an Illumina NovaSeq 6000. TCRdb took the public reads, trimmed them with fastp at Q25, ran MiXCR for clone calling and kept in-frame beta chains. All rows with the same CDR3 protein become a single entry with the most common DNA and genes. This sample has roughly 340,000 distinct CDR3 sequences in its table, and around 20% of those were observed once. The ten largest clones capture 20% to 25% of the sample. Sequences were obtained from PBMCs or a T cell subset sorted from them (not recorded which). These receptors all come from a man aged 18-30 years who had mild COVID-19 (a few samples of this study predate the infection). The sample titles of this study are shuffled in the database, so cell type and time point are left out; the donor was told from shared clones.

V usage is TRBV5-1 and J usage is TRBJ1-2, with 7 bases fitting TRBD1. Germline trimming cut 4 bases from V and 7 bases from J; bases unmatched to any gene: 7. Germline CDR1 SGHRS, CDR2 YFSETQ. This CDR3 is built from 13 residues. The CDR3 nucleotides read TGCGCCAGCAGCCCCTCCGCAGGGGGTGGCTACACCTTC. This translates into CASSPSAGGGYTF.

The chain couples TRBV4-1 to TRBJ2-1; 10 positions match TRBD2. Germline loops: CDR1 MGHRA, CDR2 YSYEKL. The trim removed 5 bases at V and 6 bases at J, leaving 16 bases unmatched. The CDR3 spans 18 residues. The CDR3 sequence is CASSSWSASGGRGNEQFF. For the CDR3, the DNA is TGCGCCAGCAGCTCGTGGTCGGCTAGCGGGGGCCGAGGCAATGAGCAGTTCTTC.

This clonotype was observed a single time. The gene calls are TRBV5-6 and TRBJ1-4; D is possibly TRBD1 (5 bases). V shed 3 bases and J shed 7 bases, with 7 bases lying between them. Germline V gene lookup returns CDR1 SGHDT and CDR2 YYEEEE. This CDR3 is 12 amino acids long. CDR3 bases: TGTGCCAGCAGCTGGGGACTTGAAAAACTGTTTTTT. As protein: CASSWGLEKLFF.

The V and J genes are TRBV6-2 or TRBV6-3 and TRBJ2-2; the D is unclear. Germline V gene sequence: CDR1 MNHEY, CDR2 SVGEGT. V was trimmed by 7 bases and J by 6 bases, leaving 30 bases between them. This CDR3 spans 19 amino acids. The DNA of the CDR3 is TGTGCCAGCACTCCGAACCGTATGGGAATGACAAGGAAGCCCGGGGAGCTGTTTTTT. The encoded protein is CASTPNRMGMTRKPGELFF.

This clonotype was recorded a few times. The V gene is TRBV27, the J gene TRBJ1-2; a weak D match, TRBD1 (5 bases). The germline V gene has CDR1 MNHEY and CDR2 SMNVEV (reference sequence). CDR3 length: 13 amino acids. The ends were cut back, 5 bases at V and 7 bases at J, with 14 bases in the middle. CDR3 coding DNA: TGTGCCAGCAGTCCCCAGGGACGGGGTGGCTACACCTTC. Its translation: CASSPQGRGGYTF.

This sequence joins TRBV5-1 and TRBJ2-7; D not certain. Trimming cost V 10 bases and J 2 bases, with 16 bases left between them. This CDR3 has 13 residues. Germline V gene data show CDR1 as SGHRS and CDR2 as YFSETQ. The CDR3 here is CACKEDGAYEQYF. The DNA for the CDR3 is TGCGCCTGCAAGGAAGACGGCGCCTACGAGCAGTACTTC.

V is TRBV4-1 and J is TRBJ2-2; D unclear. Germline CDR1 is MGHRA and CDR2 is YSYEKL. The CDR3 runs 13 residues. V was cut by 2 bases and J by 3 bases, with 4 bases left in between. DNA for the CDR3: TGCGCCAGCAGCCAATCTTACACCGGGGAGCTGTTTTTT. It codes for CASSQSYTGELFF.

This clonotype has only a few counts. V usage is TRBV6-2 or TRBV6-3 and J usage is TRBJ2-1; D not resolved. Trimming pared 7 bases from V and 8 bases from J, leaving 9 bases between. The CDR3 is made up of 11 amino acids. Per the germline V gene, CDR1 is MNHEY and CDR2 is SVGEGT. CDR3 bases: TGTGCCAGCATAGGTCGGGATGAGCAGTTCTTC. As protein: CASIGRDEQFF.

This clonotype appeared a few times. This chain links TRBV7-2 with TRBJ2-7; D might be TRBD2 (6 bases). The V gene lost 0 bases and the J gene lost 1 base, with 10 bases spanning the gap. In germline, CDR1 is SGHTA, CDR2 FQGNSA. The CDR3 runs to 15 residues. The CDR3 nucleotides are TGTGCCAGCAGCTTAGCCGGGACTGCTTCCTACGAGCAGTACGTC. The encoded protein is CASSLAGTASYEQYV.

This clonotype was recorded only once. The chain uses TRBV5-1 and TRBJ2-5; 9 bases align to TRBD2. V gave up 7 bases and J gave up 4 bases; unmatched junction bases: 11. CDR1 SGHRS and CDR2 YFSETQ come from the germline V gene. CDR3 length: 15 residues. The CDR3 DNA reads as TGCGCCAGCCGCCTTGCGGGGGGGCCGGGAGAGACCCAGTACTTC. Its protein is CASRLAGGPGETQYF.

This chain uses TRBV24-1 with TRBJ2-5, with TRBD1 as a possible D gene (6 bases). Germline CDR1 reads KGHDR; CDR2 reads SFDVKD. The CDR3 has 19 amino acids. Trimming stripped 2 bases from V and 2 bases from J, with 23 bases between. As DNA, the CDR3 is TGTGCCACCAGTGATTCTACCTGGCCTACAGGGACCTCACAAGAGACCCAGTACTTC. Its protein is CATSDSTWPTGTSQETQYF.

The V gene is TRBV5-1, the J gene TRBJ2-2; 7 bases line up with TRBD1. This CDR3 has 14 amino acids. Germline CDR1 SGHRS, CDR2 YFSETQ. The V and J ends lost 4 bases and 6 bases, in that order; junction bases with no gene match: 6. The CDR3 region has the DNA TGCGCCAGCAGCCGACTACAGGGGCCCGGGGAGCTGTTTTTT. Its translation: CASSRLQGPGELFF.

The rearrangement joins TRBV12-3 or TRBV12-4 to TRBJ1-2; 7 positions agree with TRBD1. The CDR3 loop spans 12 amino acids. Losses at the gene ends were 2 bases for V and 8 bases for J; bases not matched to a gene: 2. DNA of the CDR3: TGTGCCAGCAGTTTAAGGGGGCTCGGCTACACCTTC. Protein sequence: CASSLRGLGYTF.

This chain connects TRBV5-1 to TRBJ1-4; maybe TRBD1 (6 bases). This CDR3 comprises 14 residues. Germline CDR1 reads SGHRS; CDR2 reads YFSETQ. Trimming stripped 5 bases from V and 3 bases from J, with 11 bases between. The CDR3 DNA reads TGCGCCAGCAGTCCGGACAGTCCTAATGAAAAACTGTTTTTT. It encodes CASSPDSPNEKLFF.

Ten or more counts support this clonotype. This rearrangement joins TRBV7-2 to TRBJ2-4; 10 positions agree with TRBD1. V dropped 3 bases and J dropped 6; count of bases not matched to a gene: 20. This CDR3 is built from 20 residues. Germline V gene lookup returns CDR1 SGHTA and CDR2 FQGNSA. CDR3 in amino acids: CASSLATVLDMGQGRNIQYF. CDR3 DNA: TGTGCCAGCAGCTTGGCTACCGTCCTAGATATGGGACAGGGGAGAAACATTCAGTACTTC.

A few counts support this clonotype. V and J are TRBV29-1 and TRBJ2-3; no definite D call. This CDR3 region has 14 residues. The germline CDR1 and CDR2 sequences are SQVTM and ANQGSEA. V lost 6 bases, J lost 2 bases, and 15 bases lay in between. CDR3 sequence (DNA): TGCAGCGTGGTCTCAGGCTCTGACACAGATACGCAGTATTTT. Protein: CSVVSGSDTDTQYF.

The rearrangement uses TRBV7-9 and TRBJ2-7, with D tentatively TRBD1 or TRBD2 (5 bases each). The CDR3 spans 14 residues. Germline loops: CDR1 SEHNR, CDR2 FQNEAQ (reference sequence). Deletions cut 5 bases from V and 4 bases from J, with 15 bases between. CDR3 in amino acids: CASSGGRRPYEQYV. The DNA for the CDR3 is TGTGCCAGCAGCGGGGGTCGTCGGCCTTACGAGCAGTACGTC.

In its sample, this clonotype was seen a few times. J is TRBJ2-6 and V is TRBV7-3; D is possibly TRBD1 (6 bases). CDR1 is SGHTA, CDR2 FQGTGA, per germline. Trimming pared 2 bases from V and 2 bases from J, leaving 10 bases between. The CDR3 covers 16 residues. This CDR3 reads CASSLSSGAGANVLTF. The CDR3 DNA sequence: TGTGCCAGCAGCTTATCCTCAGGGGCTGGGGCCAACGTCCTGACTTTC.

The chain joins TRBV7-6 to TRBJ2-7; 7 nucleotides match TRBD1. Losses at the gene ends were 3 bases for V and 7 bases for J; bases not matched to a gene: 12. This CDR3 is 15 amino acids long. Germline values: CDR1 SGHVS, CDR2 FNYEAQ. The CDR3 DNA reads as TGTGCCAGCAGCTTTTACAGGGGCTCCTTTCGGGAGCAGTACGTC. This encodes CASSFYRGSFREQYV.

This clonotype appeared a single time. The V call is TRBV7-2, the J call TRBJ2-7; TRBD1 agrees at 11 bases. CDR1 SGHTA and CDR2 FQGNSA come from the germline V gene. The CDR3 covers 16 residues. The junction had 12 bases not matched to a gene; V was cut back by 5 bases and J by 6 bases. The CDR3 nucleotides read TGTGCCAGCAGCATACGGCCGGGACAGGGGGTGGGCGAGCAGTACTTC. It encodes CASSIRPGQGVGEQYF.

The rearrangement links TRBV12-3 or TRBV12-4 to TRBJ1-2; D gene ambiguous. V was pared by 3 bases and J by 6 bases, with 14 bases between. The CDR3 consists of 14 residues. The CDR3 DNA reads TGTGCCAGCAGTTTTCCTGGCAGGCTTCATGGCTACACCTTC. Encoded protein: CASSFPGRLHGYTF.